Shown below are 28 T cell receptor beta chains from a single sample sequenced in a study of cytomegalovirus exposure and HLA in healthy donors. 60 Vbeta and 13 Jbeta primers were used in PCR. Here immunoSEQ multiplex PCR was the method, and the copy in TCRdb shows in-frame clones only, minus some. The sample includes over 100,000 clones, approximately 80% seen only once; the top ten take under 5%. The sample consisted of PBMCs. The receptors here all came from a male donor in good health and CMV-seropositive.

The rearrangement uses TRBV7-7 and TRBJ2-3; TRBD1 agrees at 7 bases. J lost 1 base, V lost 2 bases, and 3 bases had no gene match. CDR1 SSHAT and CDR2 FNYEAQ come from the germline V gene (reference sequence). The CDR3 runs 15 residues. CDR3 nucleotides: TGTGCCAGCAGCTTAAGTCAGGGGGGCACAGATACGCAGTATTTT. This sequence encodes CASSLSQGGTDTQYF.

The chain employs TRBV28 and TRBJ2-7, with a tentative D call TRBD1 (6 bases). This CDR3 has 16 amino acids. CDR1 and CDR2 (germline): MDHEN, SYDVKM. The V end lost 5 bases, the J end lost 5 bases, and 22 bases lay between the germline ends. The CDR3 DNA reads TGTGCCAGCAGTCCCATAGGACAATCTCAGGGGCACGAGCAGTACTTC. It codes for CASSPIGQSQGHEQYF.

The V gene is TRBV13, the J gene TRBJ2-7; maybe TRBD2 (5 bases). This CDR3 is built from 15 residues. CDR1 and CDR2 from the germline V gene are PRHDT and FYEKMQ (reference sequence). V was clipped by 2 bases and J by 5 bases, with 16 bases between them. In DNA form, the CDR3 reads TGTGCCAGCAGCTTAATGACAACCCAAGCGGACGAGCAGTACTTC. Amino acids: CASSLMTTQADEQYF. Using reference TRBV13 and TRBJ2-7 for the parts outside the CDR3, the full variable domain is AAGVIQSPRHLIKEKRETATLKCYPIPRHDTVYWYQQGPGQDPQFLISFYEKMQSDKGSIPDRFSAQQFSDYHSELNMSSLELGDSALYFCASSLMTTQADEQYFGPGTRLTVT.

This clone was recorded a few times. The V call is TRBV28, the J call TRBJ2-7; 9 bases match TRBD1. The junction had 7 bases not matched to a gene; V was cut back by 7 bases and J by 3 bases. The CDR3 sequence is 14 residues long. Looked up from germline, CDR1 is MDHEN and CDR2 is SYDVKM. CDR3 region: CASTYRGRLYEQYF. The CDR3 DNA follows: TGTGCCAGCACTTACAGGGGGCGCCTCTACGAGCAGTACTTC.

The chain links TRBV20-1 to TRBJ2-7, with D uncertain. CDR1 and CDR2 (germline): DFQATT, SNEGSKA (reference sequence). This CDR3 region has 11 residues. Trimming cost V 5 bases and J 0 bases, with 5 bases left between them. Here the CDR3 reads CSAPTSYEQYF. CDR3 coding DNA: TGCAGTGCTCCTACCTCCTACGAGCAGTACTTC.

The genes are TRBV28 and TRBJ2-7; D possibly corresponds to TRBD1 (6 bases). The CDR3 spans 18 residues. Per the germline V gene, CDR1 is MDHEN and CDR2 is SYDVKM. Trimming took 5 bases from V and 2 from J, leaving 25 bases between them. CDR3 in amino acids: CASSPMALSGEPTYEQYF. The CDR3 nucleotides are TGTGCCAGCAGTCCCATGGCCCTTTCAGGGGAGCCCACCTACGAGCAGTACTTC.

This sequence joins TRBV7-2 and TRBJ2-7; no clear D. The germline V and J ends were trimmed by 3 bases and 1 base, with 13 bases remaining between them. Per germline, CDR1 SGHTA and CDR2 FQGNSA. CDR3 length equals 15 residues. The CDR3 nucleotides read TGTGCCAGCAGCTTCTCCCGGTCGCGGTCCTACGAGCAGTACTTC. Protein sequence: CASSFSRSRSYEQYF.

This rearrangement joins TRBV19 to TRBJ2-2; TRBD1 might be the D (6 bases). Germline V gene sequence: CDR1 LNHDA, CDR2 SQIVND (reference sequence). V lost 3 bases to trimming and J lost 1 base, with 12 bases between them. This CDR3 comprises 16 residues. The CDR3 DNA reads TGTGCCAGTAGTATCCCCAGGGGCGGGAACACCGGGGAGCTGTTTTTT. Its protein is CASSIPRGGNTGELFF.

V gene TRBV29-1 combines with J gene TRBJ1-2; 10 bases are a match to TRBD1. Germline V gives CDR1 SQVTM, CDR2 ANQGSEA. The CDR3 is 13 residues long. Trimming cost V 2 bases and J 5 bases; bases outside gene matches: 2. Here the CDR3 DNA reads TGCAGCGTTGAATTGGGACAGGGGTATGGCTACACCTTC. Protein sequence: CSVELGQGYGYTF.

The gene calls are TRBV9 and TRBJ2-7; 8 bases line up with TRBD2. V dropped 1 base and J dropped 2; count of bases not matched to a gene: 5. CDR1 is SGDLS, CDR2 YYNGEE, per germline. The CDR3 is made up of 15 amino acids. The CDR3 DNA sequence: TGTGCCAGCAGCGTACGAGCGGGAGCCCCCTACGAGCAGTACTTC. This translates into CASSVRAGAPYEQYF.

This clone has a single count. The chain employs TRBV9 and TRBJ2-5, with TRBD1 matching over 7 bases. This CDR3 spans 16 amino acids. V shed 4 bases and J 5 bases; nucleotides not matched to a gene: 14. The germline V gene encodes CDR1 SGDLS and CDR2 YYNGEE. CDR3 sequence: CASSPRATGRWETQYF. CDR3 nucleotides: TGTGCCAGCAGCCCGCGAGCGACAGGGCGGTGGGAGACCCAGTACTTC. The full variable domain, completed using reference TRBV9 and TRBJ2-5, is DSGVTQTPKHLITATGQRVTLRCSPRSGDLSVYWYQQSLDQGLQFLIQYYNGEERAKGNILERFSAQQFPDLHSELNLSSLELGDSALYFCASSPRATGRWETQYFGPGTRLLVL.

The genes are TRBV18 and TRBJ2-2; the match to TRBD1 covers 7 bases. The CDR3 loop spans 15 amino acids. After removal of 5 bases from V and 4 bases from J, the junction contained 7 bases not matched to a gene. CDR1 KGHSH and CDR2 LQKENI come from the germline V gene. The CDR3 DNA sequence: TGTGCCAGCTCAATTGCGACAGGGCGCACCGGGGAGCTGTTTTTT. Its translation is CASSIATGRTGELFF.

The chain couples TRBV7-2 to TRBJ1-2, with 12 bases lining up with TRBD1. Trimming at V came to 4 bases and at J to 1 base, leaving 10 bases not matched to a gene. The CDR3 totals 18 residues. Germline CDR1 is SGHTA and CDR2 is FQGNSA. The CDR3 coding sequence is TGTGCCAGCAGCTCCCCCGGGACAGGGGGCCACCTTAACTATGGCTACACCTTC. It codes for CASSSPGTGGHLNYGYTF. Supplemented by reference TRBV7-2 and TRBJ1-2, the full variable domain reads GAGVSQSPSNKVTEKGKDVELRCDPISGHTALYWYRQSLGQGLEFLIYFQGNSAPDKSGLPSDRFSAERTGGSVSTLTIQRTQQEDSAVYLCASSSPGTGGHLNYGYTFGSGTRLTVV.

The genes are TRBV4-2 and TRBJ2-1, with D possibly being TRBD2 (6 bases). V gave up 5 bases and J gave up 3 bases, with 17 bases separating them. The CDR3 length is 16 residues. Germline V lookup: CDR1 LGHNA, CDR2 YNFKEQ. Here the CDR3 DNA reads TGTGCCAGCAGCGGAACTAGCTCAGGGAGCTACAATGAGCAGTTCTTC. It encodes CASSGTSSGSYNEQFF.

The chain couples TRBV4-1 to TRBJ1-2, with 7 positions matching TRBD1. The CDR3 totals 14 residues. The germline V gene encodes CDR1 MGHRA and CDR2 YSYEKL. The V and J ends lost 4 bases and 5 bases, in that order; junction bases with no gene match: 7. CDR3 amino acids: CASSRVGGEYGYTF. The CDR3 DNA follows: TGCGCCAGCAGCCGAGTAGGGGGCGAGTATGGCTACACCTTC.

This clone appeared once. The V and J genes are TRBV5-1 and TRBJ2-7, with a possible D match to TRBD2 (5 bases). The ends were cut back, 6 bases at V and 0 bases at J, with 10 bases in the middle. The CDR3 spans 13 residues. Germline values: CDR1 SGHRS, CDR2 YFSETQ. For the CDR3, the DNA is TGCGCCAGCAAAGGAGGAAGCTCCTACGAGCAGTACTTC. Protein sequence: CASKGGSSYEQYF.

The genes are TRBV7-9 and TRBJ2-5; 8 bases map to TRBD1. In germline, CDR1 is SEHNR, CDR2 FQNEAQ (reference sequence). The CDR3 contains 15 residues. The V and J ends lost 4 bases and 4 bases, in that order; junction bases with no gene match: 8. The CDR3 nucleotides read TGTGCCAGCAGCTCAAAGGACAGGGTGGGAGAGACCCAGTACTTC. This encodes CASSSKDRVGETQYF.

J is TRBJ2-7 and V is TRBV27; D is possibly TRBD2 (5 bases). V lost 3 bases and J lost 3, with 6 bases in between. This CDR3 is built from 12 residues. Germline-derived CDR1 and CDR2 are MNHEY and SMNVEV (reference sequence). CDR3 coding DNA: TGTGCCAGCAGTTTTGGAGGCTACGAGCAGTACTTC. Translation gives CASSFGGYEQYF.

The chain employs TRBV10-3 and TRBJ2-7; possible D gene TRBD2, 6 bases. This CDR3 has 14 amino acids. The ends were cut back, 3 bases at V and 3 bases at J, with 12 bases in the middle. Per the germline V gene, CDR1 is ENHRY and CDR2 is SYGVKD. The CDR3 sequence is CAISEYSGDYEQYF. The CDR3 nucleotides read TGTGCCATCAGTGAATACTCGGGGGACTACGAGCAGTACTTC.

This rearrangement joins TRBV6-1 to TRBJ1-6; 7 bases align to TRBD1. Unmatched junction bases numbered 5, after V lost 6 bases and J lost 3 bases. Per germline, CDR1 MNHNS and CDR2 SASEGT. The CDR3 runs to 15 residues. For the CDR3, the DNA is TGTGCCAGCAGCTCAAGACAGGGCTATAATTCACCCCTCCACTTT. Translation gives CASSSRQGYNSPLHF.

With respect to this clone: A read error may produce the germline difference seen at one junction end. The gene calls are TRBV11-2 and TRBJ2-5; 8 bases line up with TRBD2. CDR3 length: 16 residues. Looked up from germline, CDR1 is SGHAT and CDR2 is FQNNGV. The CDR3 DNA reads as TGTGCCAGCAGCTTAGGCCCCGGACTAGCACAAGTGACCCAGTACTTC. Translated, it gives CASSLGPGLAQVTQYF.

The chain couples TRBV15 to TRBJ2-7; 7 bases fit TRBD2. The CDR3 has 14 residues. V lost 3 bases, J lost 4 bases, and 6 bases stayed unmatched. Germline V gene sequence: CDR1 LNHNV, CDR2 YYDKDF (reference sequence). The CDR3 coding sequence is TGTGCCACCAGCAGGGGAGGGACCGTTTACGAGCAGTACTTC. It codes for CATSRGGTVYEQYF.

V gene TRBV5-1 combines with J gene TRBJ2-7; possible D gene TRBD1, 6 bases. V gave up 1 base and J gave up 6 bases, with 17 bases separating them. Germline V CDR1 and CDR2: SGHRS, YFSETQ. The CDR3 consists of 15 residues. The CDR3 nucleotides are TGCGCCAGCAGCTTGAGAGGGGGAAGGGGCCGCGAGCAGTACTTC. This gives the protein CASSLRGGRGREQYF. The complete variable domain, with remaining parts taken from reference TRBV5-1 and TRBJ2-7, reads KAGVTQTPRYLIKTRGQQVTLSCSPISGHRSVSWYQQTPGQGLQFLFEYFSETQRNKGNFPGRFSGRQFSNSRSEMNVSTLELGDSALYLCASSLRGGRGREQYFGPGTRLTVT.

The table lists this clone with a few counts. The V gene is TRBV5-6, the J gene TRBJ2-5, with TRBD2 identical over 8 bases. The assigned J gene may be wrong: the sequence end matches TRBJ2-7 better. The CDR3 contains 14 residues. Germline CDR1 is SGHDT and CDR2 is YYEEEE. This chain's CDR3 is CASSFPGLAYEQYF. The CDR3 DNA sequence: TGTGCCAGCAGCTTCCCGGGACTAGCCTACGAGCAGTACTTC.

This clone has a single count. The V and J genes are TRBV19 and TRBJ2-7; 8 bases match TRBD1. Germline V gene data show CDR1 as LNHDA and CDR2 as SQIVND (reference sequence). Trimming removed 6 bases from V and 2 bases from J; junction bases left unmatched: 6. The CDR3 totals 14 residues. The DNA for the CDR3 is TGTGCCAGTAGCACGACAGGGGCCCCCTACGAGCAGTACTTC. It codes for CASSTTGAPYEQYF. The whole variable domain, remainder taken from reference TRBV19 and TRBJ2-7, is DGGITQSPKYLFRKEGQNVTLSCEQNLNHDAMYWYRQDPGQGLRLIYYSQIVNDFQKGDIAEGYSVSREKKESFPLTVTSAQKNPTAFYLCASSTTGAPYEQYFGPGTRLTVT.

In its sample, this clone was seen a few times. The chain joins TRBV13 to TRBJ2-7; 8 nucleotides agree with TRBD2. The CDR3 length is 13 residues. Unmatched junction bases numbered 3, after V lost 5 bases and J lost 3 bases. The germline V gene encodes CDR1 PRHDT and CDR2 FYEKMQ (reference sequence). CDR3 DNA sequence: TGTGCCAGCAGCCCGGGGGGGGTCTACGAGCAGTACTTC. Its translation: CASSPGGVYEQYF.

The CDR3 DNA sequence: TGTGCCAGCAGCTTCACCAGAAATCAGCCCCAGCATTTT. Amino acid sequence: CASSFTRNQPQHF. J is TRBJ1-5 and V is TRBV7-2; D is unclear. The germline V gene encodes CDR1 SGHTA and CDR2 FQGNSA. Trimming cost V 3 bases and J 4 bases, with 7 bases left between them. The CDR3 is 13 amino acids.

The CDR3 loop is CASSLGGYTGELFF. The CDR3 DNA follows: TGTGCCAGCAGCTTAGGTGGCTACACCGGGGAGCTGTTTTTT. The chain joins TRBV7-8 to TRBJ2-2; D is ambiguous. CDR1 is SGHVS, CDR2 FQNEAQ, per germline. Trimming pared 1 base from V and 3 bases from J, leaving 6 bases between. The CDR3 length is 14 residues.